This T cell receptor beta chain was identified in a study of PD-1 blockade in classical Hodgkin lymphoma (dated by TCRdb to about 2020). About the study as a whole: Nivolumab dosing was 3 mg/kg intravenously every 2 weeks, continuing until either disease progression or unacceptable toxicity. To define a peripheral blood immune signature of response to PD-1 blockade in classical Hodgkin lymphoma, the study combined TCR beta sequencing with CyTOF. Here is what the overall study found, with its caveats: Lower diversity was seen in patients whose nivolumab began less than 1 year after ASCT, and these patients were left out of later analyses so that immune reconstitution would not confound the results. A significant rise by C4D1 was seen in CD4+ but not CD8+ TCR diversity (p=0.0027 vs p=0.16), with the rise being most apparent in complete responders (p=0.02). The study was limited to a single clinical trial cohort, and causes of repertoire differences, possibly disease activity or prior therapy, remained undefined. Trial patients achieving complete response had baseline diversity similar to newly diagnosed patients, whereas partial responders and progressors had significantly lower diversity. Newly diagnosed patients were reported to have lower baseline TCR diversity than healthy donors, and relapsed/refractory patients were reported to have lower baseline TCR diversity still.

As regards this clone: This clone's antigen is unknown. No much larger clone is present one base from it, and per-base qualities are unavailable.

The germline V gene (reference sequence) sets CDR1 to SGHNT and CDR2 to YYREEE. The junction shows trimming of 0 bases on V and 7 bases on J, and the gene matches do not reach 10 bases of it. CDR3 length: 17 amino acids, cysteine to phenylalanine. CDR3 DNA is the only sequence kept; it has 51 bases, read in frame from the first base. Genomic DNA was isolated using the Qiagen DNeasy kit from unsorted PBMCs as well as from negatively selected CD4+ and CD8+ fractions. TCR beta CDR3 regions were subjected to amplification by immunoSEQ multiplex PCR with primers that anneal to V and J segments. A synthetic immune receptor repertoire was used to minimize amplification bias, and any remaining bias was removed computationally after sequencing. In the source study's methods: Custom Python scripts were used to quantify repertoire diversity as the Shannon entropy index. Unsorted, CD4+ and CD8+ repertoires were examined separately, except in combined analyses, for which CD4+ and CD8+ sequences were merged in silico. Clonal expansion was defined as a frequency increase of at least 2-fold after treatment compared with C1D1, and clones undetected at baseline were assigned a pseudocount of 0.5. Singleton clones were defined as clones with 0 or 1 copy at C1D1, and non-singleton clones were defined as clones with 2 or more copies. Clones expanded in unsorted samples were annotated as CD4+, CD8+ or unknown by matching protein sequences in sorted samples from the same patient. Diversity changes from C1D1 to C4D1 were tested in paired samples using Wilcoxon tests. Held by TCRdb, this immuneACCESS table contains in-frame sequences only and omits some clones. Under half of the omission traces to an unresolved V gene where checked; the cause of the rest is unknown. D and trimming were read from the DNA, whereas the V and J calls and clone size are those reported in that table. The sample yields 90,000 to 130,000 clones; around 89% were counted once. Of the sample, 15% to 20% falls within the top ten clones.

Taken with the paper, the label for time point translates to: cycle 2 day 1 (C2D1) of nivolumab. All trial patients had relapsed after autologous stem cell transplantation, with cohorts A, B and C differing in prior brentuximab vedotin exposure. A total of under 70 patients with relapsed/refractory classical Hodgkin lymphoma made up the trial cohort, and each patient's best overall response was complete response, partial response or progressive disease. Single-agent nivolumab was administered to trial patients in the multi-cohort phase II CheckMate 205 trial. An independent review committee assessed best overall response by applying the 2007 International Working Group response criteria. PBMCs from the trial were collected at three points: immediately before nivolumab initiation (C1D1), and during therapy at cycle 2 day 1 and cycle 4 day 1. Peripheral blood was collected in 8 mL Vacutainer Cell Preparation Tubes, from which PBMCs were isolated by centrifugation and then cryopreserved.

The receptor was isolated from a human donor with classical Hodgkin lymphoma. The source was peripheral blood mononuclear cells (PBMCs), collected before the second cycle of nivolumab. The rearranged chain carries TRBV5-4 and TRBJ2-1; 10 central bases correspond to TRBD2. The encoded CDR3 is CASSLASRLAGDNEQFF. The nucleotide sequence reads TGTGCCAGCAGCTTGGCCAGTCGTCTAGCGGGAGATAATGAGCAGTTCTTC.